The sequence of this TCR beta chain was determined in a study of OX40 agonist ivuxolimab in advanced cancers. The protocol was immunoSEQ multiplex PCR, while the TCRdb copy is restricted to in-frame clones and leaves out a portion. Here the sample spans about 61,000 clones, about 88% being singletons. Sequenced material: CD4+ or CD8+ T cells sorted from blood, taken in a trial of the OX40 agonist ivuxolimab. The clonotype was recovered from an adult with an advanced solid tumor such as melanoma, head and neck, liver or kidney cancer.

The CDR3, as DNA: TGTGCCAGCAGCCAAGGCCCCCCAGCCCTAGCCAAAAACATTCAGTACTTC. The encoded protein is CASSQGPPALAKNIQYF. The chain links TRBV14 to TRBJ2-4; D ambiguous. The CDR3 totals 17 residues. Trimming shortened V by 1 base and J by 0 bases, and 13 bases separated the two germline ends. Per the germline V gene, CDR1 is SGHDN and CDR2 is FVKESK.